The T cell receptor (beta chain) described here comes from a study of T cells in Graves' hyperthyroidism and ophthalmopathy. TCR beta CDR3 region amplification was performed from RNA transcripts. An initial round of RT-PCR targeting the TCR CDR3 relied on the HTBI primer set. Each CDR3 protein gets one entry after TCRdb re-called the multiplex PCR reads with MiXCR. The profile shows about 420,000 distinct CDR3 sequences, approximately 14% of them singletons. The V gene's germline CDR1 is GTSNPN and CDR2 SVGIG (reference sequence). The CDR3 totals 10 residues. The germline V and J ends were trimmed by 3 bases and 5 bases, with 5 bases remaining between them. This clonotype was seen many times.

The receptor comes from a woman younger than 30 with Graves' hyperthyroidism. The chain couples TRBV30 to TRBJ2-7, with unresolved D. Sequenced input: blood. CDR3 nucleotide sequence: TGTGCCTGGAGCGGACACGAGCAGTACTTC. It specifies CAWSGHEQYF.